This T cell receptor beta chain was observed in a study of T cell responses to AZD1222 COVID-19 vaccine. Background on the study: Recipients boosted at about 4 weeks or about 12 weeks are pooled.

With respect to this clone: Its target is not known.

General study results and limits: Samples come after the peak T cell response, not at day 14. Spike-wide vaccine-associated CD4 TCRs dominated at 160-218 and 743-854.

J gave up 3 bases and V 6 bases, and 12 bases lay outside the gene matches. The CDR3 is 16 residues long. From germline, CDR1 is LGHDT and CDR2 YNNKEL (reference sequence). Assay used: immunoSEQ multiplex PCR; TCRdb lists only in-frame clones, some missing. This repertoire shows fewer than 85,000 clones, 90% found once; its top ten account for approximately 4.2%. The sequence was obtained from an adult in good health. The material was peripheral blood, obtained on day 0 of AZD1222 vaccination. This chain links TRBV3-1 (or the pseudogene TRBV3-2) with TRBJ2-3; 7 bases match TRBD2. The CDR3 coding sequence is TGTGCCAGCAGTGAAGCGGGGTACCCGACTACAGATACGCAGTATTTT. Its protein is CASSEAGYPTTDTQYF.